The 9 T cell receptor beta chains presented below share a single source sample, sequenced in a study of regulatory T cells in long-lasting Graves disease. Regarding time point: newly diagnosed GD, antithyroid drugs for less than 3 months. Isolated PBMC RNA provided the starting material for the TCR library. Library construction for TCR beta used iRepertoire HTBI primers and Arm-PCR of CDR3 regions. TCRdb ran MiXCR on the multiplex PCR reads and lists one entry per CDR3 protein. The sample holds 350,000 to 500,000 distinct CDR3 sequences, less than 15% seen once. Separately, the same data were catalogued under a study of T cells in Graves' hyperthyroidism and ophthalmopathy.

The material sequenced was peripheral blood mononuclear cells (PBMCs), taken at new diagnosis, from a patient treated with antithyroid drugs. Every receptor here comes from a woman aged 45-60 years with Graves disease.

This clonotype occurred a few times. The chain employs TRBV20-1 and TRBJ1-5; D ambiguous. Germline values: CDR1 DFQATT, CDR2 SNEGSKA (reference sequence). V lost 3 bases, J lost 10 bases, and 13 bases lay in between. CDR3 size: 12 residues. This chain's CDR3 is CSARDYERPQHF. Written as DNA, the CDR3 is TGCAGTGCTAGGGACTACGAGAGACCCCAGCATTTT.

This clonotype was picked up many times. The CDR3 bases are TGTGCCAGTAGTTCGGCTTGGGGCAATACGCAGTATTTT. This codes for CASSSAWGNTQYF. The V and J genes are TRBV11-3 and TRBJ2-3, with a tentative D call TRBD1 (5 bases). This CDR3 spans 13 amino acids. CDR1 and CDR2 (germline): SGHNT, YENEEA. V lost 9 bases and J 7 bases, leaving 17 bases between the germline ends.

The V gene is TRBV2, the J gene TRBJ2-5; no clear D gene. This CDR3 contains 13 residues. Trimming removed 2 bases at V and 7 bases at J, with 11 bases between. Looked up from germline, CDR1 is SNHLY and CDR2 is FYNNEI. CDR3 coding DNA: TGTGCCAGCAGTGAAATTAGTATCGGGACCCAGTACTTC. It is translated as CASSEISIGTQYF.

Details on this clonotype: Just one base apart from a much larger clone, this may be a read error. The missing conserved phenylalanine or tryptophan at the end of this CDR3 makes a read error likely. V is TRBV11-2 and J is TRBJ2-7; D is ambiguous. This CDR3 is built from 14 residues. V lost 5 bases and J lost 1, with 12 bases in between. Germline V gene lookup returns CDR1 SGHAT and CDR2 FQNNGV. The CDR3 sequence: CASSQVSTSYEQYY. In DNA form, the CDR3 reads TGTGCCAGCAGCCAAGTGTCAACATCCTACGAGCAGTACTAC.

The table lists this clonotype with a few counts. The rearrangement uses TRBV6-1 and TRBJ1-5; D is undetermined. With 6 bases removed from V and 0 bases from J, the gap between germline ends came to 12 bases. The CDR3 extends over 15 amino acids. The germline V gene encodes CDR1 MNHNS and CDR2 SASEGT. This CDR3 reads CASRPSGSSNQPQHF. CDR3 coding DNA: TGTGCCAGCAGGCCCAGCGGGTCTAGCAATCAGCCCCAGCATTTT.

This clonotype was detected ten times or more. The rearrangement links TRBV28 to TRBJ1-1; no clear D gene. Per germline, CDR1 MDHEN and CDR2 SYDVKM. Trimming shortened V by 0 bases and J by 6 bases, and 2 bases separated the two germline ends. The CDR3 spans 11 residues. The CDR3 here is CASSLWAEAFF. In DNA form, the CDR3 reads TGTGCCAGCAGTTTATGGGCTGAAGCTTTCTTT.

This chain joins TRBV5-1 and TRBJ2-3; D is perhaps TRBD2 (6 bases). From germline, CDR1 is SGHRS and CDR2 YFSETQ. The CDR3 is 16 amino acids. V was shortened by 3 bases and J by 1 base, with 15 bases between the two germline ends. The CDR3 spells CASSSGAYPRTDTQYF. The CDR3 bases are TGCGCCAGCAGCTCGGGAGCCTACCCCCGCACAGATACGCAGTATTTT.

This clonotype was seen many times. The chain couples TRBV11-2 to TRBJ2-1, with D possibly TRBD2 on 6 matching bases. The CDR3 consists of 16 residues. Trimming stripped 2 bases from V and 0 bases from J, with 11 bases between. Germline V CDR1 and CDR2: SGHAT, FQNNGV. The CDR3 sequence is CASSLMLAHSYNEQFF. As DNA, the CDR3 is TGTGCCAGCAGCTTAATGCTAGCGCACTCCTACAATGAGCAGTTCTTC.

The gene calls are TRBV18 and TRBJ2-2; 7 bases agree with TRBD2. The CDR3 runs to 18 residues. Trimming at V came to 2 bases and at J to 2 bases, leaving 11 bases not matched to a gene. Per germline, CDR1 KGHSH and CDR2 LQKENI. CDR3 protein: CASSPISSGNLNTGELFF. The CDR3 coding sequence is TGTGCCAGCTCACCAATCTCTAGCGGTAACCTCAACACCGGGGAGCTGTTTTTT.